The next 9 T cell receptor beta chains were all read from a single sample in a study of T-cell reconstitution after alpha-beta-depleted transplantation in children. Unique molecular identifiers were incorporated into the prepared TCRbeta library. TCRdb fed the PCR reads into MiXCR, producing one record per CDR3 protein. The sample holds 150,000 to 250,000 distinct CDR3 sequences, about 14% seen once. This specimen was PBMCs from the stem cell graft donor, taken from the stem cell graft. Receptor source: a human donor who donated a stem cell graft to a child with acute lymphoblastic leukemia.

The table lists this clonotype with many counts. CDR3 sequence: CASSSSPGTSAGANVLTF. CDR3 sequence (DNA): TGTGCCAGCAGTTCGTCACCCGGGACCAGTGCTGGGGCCAACGTCCTGACTTTC. The V call is TRBV12-3 or TRBV12-4, the J call TRBJ2-6, with D perhaps matching TRBD1 or TRBD2 (5 bases each). V was clipped by 4 bases and J by 2 bases, with 18 bases between them. This CDR3 region has 18 residues.

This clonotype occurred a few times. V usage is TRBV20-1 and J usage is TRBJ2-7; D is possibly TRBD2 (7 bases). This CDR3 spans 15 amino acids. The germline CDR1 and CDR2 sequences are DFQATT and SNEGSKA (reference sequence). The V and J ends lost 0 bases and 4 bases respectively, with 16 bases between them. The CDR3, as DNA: TGCAGTGCTAGAGATTACTGGGGGGGCGGGTACGAGCAGTACTTC. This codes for CSARDYWGGGYEQYF.

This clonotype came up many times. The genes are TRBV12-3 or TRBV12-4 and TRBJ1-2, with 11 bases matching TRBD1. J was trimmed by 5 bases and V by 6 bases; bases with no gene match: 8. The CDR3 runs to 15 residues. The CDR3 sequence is CASSHWTGGGYGYTF. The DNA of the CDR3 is TGTGCCAGCAGCCACTGGACAGGGGGCGGTTATGGCTACACCTTC.

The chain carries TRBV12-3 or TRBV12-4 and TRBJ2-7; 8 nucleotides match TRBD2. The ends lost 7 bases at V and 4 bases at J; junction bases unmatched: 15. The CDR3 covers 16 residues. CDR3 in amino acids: CASTLLAEGLLYEQYF. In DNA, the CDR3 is TGTGCCAGCACCCTACTAGCGGAAGGGCTGTTATACGAGCAGTACTTC.

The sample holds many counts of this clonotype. CDR3 loop: CASSRAQGYNEQFF. DNA for the CDR3: TGCGCCAGCAGCCGGGCACAGGGGTACAATGAGCAGTTCTTC. V and J are TRBV5-1 and TRBJ2-1; 7 bases map to TRBD1. This CDR3 region has 14 residues. CDR1 SGHRS and CDR2 YFSETQ come from the germline V gene. Trimming cost V 4 bases and J 4 bases; bases outside gene matches: 5. Filled out from reference TRBV5-1 and TRBJ2-1, the complete variable domain reads KAGVTQTPRYLIKTRGQQVTLSCSPISGHRSVSWYQQTPGQGLQFLFEYFSETQRNKGNFPGRFSGRQFSNSRSEMNVSTLELGDSALYLCASSRAQGYNEQFFGPGTRLTVL.

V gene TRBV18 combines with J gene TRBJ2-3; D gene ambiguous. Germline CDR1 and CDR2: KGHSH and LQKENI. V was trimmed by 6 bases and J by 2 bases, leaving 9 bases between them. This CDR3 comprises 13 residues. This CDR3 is CASSRGNTDTQYF. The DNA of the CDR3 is TGTGCCAGCTCTCGAGGCAACACAGATACGCAGTATTTT.

CDR3 region: CSARDRLAGGLGETQYF. CDR3 DNA sequence: TGCAGTGCTAGAGACAGACTAGCGGGAGGCTTGGGGGAGACCCAGTACTTC. The chain uses TRBV20-1 and TRBJ2-5; TRBD2 agrees at 13 bases. Unmatched junction bases numbered 9, after V lost 0 bases and J lost 5 bases. The CDR3 contains 17 residues. From germline, CDR1 is DFQATT and CDR2 SNEGSKA (reference sequence).

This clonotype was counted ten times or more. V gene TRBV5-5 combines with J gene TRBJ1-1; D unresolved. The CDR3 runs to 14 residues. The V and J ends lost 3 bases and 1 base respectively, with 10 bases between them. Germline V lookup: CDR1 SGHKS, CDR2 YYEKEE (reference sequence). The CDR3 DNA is TGTGCCAGCAGCTCTCGCACGGCGAACACTGAAGCTTTCTTT. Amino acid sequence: CASSSRTANTEAFF.

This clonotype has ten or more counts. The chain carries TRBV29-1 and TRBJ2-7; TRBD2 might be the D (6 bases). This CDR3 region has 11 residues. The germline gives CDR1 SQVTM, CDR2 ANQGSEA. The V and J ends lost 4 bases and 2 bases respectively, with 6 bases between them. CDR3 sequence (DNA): TGCAGCGTTGGGACTACCTACGAGCAGTACTTC. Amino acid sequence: CSVGTTYEQYF.